Reported below is one TCR beta chain. Treatment: 15 to 20 received Ad26.COV2.S at low or high dose, single or two shots; about 5 received placebo; per-sample allocation not given. The investigators took samples on day 63 after the first vaccine or placebo injection. Vaccination employed an Ad26 vector expressing the Wuhan-strain SARS-CoV-2 spike. The sample comes from a study of Ad26.COV2.S vaccination and SARS-CoV-2 variants. Germline V gene sequence: CDR1 SQVTM, CDR2 ANQGSEA. The V and J ends lost 6 bases and 10 bases respectively, with 17 bases between them. The CDR3 length is 12 residues. The assay was immunoSEQ multiplex PCR, and TCRdb's table has in-frame clones only and misses some. The table lists 500,000 or so clones, 85% to 90% of them singletons.

The origin of this receptor is a person between 18 and 65 years old who received the Ad26.COV2.S COVID-19 vaccine or a placebo. This specimen consisted of peripheral blood, obtained in a trial of Ad26.COV2.S vaccine versus placebo. The chain uses TRBV29-1 and TRBJ2-3; weak D call: TRBD2 (6 bases). The DNA for the CDR3 is TGCAGCGTCGCCCTGACTAGTACGGCGCAGTATTTT. Amino acid sequence: CSVALTSTAQYF.